This T cell receptor (beta chain) was observed in a study of shared clonotypes between healthy human individuals. Overall study findings and caveats: Non-shared clonotypes had lower generation probabilities than clonotypes shared by all four sorted-subset donors.

The V gene lost 0 bases and the J gene lost 1 base, with 7 bases spanning the gap. The CDR3 runs 14 residues. The germline V gene encodes CDR1 SGHAT and CDR2 FQNNGV. Execution of the assay was at deep level. TCRdb keeps only in-frame clones here, not all; method: immunoSEQ multiplex PCR. The sample lists around 510,000 clones, 90% to 97% seen once, with about 0.067% in the top ten. Details on this clone: Its cognate antigen is unknown.

The genes are TRBV11-2 and TRBJ2-7; D gene unclear. This TCR came from a woman between 25 and 40 years old in good health. The sample comprised naive CD4+ T cells sorted from blood. The subset was: CD45RA+ positively selected. The CDR3 loop reads CASSLEWVSYEQYF. CDR3 DNA: TGTGCCAGCAGCTTAGAATGGGTTTCCTACGAGCAGTACTTC. The whole variable domain, filled in from reference TRBV11-2 and TRBJ2-7, reads EAGVAQSPRYKIIEKRQSVAFWCNPISGHATLYWYQQILGQGPKLLIQFQNNGVVDDSQLPKDRFSAERLKGVDSTLKIQPAKLEDSAVYLCASSLEWVSYEQYFGPGTRLTVT.